A selection of T cell receptor beta chains follows, all from one sample in a study of beta chain features in type 1 diabetes. TCRdb's copy holds only in-frame clones and misses some; the assay was immunoSEQ multiplex PCR. The table has roughly 350,000 clones, 9.5% to 10% seen once. The sequencing input was central memory CD4+ T cells from blood. The receptors stem from a man aged 25-45 years with type 1 diabetes. Each CDR3 is given with its conserved first and last residue. The D gene is left open where the match is weak. Clone size is given for some rows only: seen once, a few or many times, or a class if the clone is expanded.

many,TRBV18,TRBJ1-4,.,TGTGCCAGCTCACCATCTTCGGCACTTAGTTTACTGTTTTTT,CASSPSSALSLLFF
few,TRBV5-1,TRBJ2-1,.,TGCGCCAGCAGCTTCTCCTACAATGAGCAGTTCTTC,CASSFSYNEQFF
.,TRBV28,TRBJ1-2,.,TGTGCCAGCACCTTTGGCCAGTATGGCTACACCTTC,CASTFGQYGYTF
few,TRBV2,TRBJ2-1,TRBD2,TGTGCCAGCAGACAAACTAGCGGACACAATGAGCAGTTCTTC,CASRQTSGHNEQFF
.,TRBV6-1,TRBJ2-1,.,TGTGCCAGCAGTGAAGAGGGATCGGGACGGAGGAATGAGCAGTTCTTC,CASSEEGSGRRNEQFF
.,TRBV28,TRBJ2-3,.,TGTGCCAGCACCGCGGGTTATAAGCGAGATACGCAGTATTTT,CASTAGYKRDTQYF
few,TRBV2,TRBJ2-7,.,TGTGCCAGCAGTCCGGAGTACGAGCAGTACTTC,CASSPEYEQYF
few,TRBV25-1,TRBJ2-5,TRBD1,TGTGCCAGCAGTGAACCCGGACAGGGCGGGGAGACCCAGTACTTC,CASSEPGQGGETQYF
.,TRBV7-2,TRBJ2-7,.,TGTGCCAGCAGCTCCCCGACCAGGGAGCAGTACTTC,CASSSPTREQYF
.,TRBV5-1,TRBJ2-5,TRBD1,TGCGCCAGCAGCGCCGGGACAGGGCCAGAGACCCAGTACTTC,CASSAGTGPETQYF
few,TRBV9,TRBJ1-1,TRBD1,TGTGCCAGCAGCGCTCACAGGACAGGGGATATACGAGCTTTCTTT,CASSAHRTGDIRAFF
few,TRBV30,TRBJ2-3,.,TGTGCCTGGAGTGTACTTCTTGCAGATACGCAGTATTTT,CAWSVLLADTQYF
.,TRBV7-6,TRBJ2-2,.,TGTGCCAGCAGCTTAGTGGGGTACACCGGGGAGCTGTTTTTT,CASSLVGYTGELFF
many,TRBV7-2,TRBJ2-7,TRBD1,TGTGCCAGCAGCTTAGCCGCAGGGGGCTACTACGAGCAGTACTTC,CASSLAAGGYYEQYF
few,TRBV5-1,TRBJ1-1,TRBD1,TGCGCCAGCAGCCGCCGGGACAGGGGATGGGCCACTGAAGCTTTCTTT,CASSRRDRGWATEAFF
few,TRBV7-2,TRBJ2-3,.,TGTGCCAGCAGCTTAGCATCCACAGATACGCAGTATTTT,CASSLASTDTQYF
once,TRBV4-3,TRBJ1-4,.,TGCGCCAGCAGCCAAGAAGCGGGACACCCGAATGAAAAACCGTTTTTT,CASSQEAGHPNEKPFF